This T cell receptor beta chain was observed in a study of Ad26.COV2.S vaccination and SARS-CoV-2 variants. In the study overall: Ad26.COV2.S given intramuscularly, once or twice 56 days apart.

The assay was immunoSEQ multiplex PCR, and TCRdb's table has in-frame clones only and misses some. The repertoire has 350,000 to 550,000 clones, 89% of them found once; the top ten carry about 2.7%. This CDR3 contains 15 residues. CDR1 is LNHDA and CDR2 is SQIVND in the germline V gene (reference sequence). V was trimmed by 3 bases and J by 4 bases, leaving 15 bases between them. A word on this clone: Its antigen is currently unknown.

Study-level findings and limits: Spike-specific TCR breadth ran higher among vaccine recipients than placebo recipients. The TCR breadth and depth analyses may have produced an underestimate of total T cell responses.

Indicated treatment: approximately 18 received Ad26.COV2.S at low or high dose, single or two shots; 5 received placebo; per-sample allocation not given. Sampling was done on day 63 after the first vaccine or placebo injection. The TCR originated in a person aged 18-65 years who received the Ad26.COV2.S COVID-19 vaccine or a placebo. Sample: peripheral blood, taken in a trial of Ad26.COV2.S vaccine versus placebo. The chain couples TRBV19 to TRBJ1-2; D is unclear. CDR3: CASSIFPRPVYGYTF. DNA for the CDR3: TGTGCCAGTAGTATTTTTCCCAGGCCCGTCTATGGCTACACCTTC.